The T cell receptor (beta chain) described here comes from a study of identical twins (dated by TCRdb to the mid-2010s). Concerning the study at large: The study deep-sequenced TCR alpha and beta repertoires from monozygotic twins, unrelated adults of various ages and cord blood to test whether fetal clonotypes persist. To rule out contamination, replicate twin experiments were performed at different times with different library preparation protocols. On the study overall, not on this receptor specifically: Out-of-frame TCR alpha sharing in monozygotic twins was systematically underestimated by recombination models, whereas sharing between unrelated individuals was in agreement with the recombination models. Invariant T cells such as MAIT and iNKT could partly confound zero-insertion analyses, although diverse VJ usage argued against such confounding for most clonotypes. Abundant cord blood beta clonotypes carried fewer insertions; young adult naive repertoires showed a weaker similar trend, while memory repertoires showed none. Conclusions relied on cross-sectional statistical analysis, since the same donors could not be followed over many years. A weaker excess of twin sharing was found in beta out-of-frame sequences because the signal-to-noise ratio was lowered by fewer shared sequences. Out-of-frame TCR alpha sequences shared between twins showed an excess of low generation-probability sequences compared with coincidental sharing between unrelated individuals.

The CDR3, from cysteine to phenylalanine, totals 17 residues. The CDR3 DNA has 51 bases and is translated from base 1. The germline V gene (reference sequence) specifies LGHDT as CDR1 and YNNKEL as CDR2. V is cut back by 4 bases and J by 2 bases, with 8 bases in the junction unmatched. Every donor was a healthy Caucasian. Three pairs of female monozygotic twins, all aged roughly 18 to 29 years, were included in the twin cohort. The RNA used for TCR libraries was isolated from peripheral blood mononuclear cells. Comments on this clonotype: No cognate antigen has been identified for it. No much larger clone is present one base from it, and per-base qualities are unavailable.

The library was obtained by 5' RACE. Sequencing relied on an Illumina HiSeq 2000. A universal primer binding site was added through template switching, and the final cDNA carried a unique molecular identifier so that TCR cDNA molecules could be counted accurately. First-strand cDNA for TCR alpha and beta chains was synthesized from specific primers in the conserved constant-segment region. Each cDNA library was double barcoded, with a SMART-Mk sample barcode plus Illumina barcodes, to control for contamination. Two successive PCR steps introduced TruSeq adapter sequences along with Illumina sample barcodes. Sequencing of the TCR alpha and beta cDNA libraries was done on the Illumina HiSeq platform using custom primers. In the source study's methods: Unique molecular identifiers were extracted from raw reads with MiGEC, and CDR3 positions were determined with MiXCR. For each individual, recombination models were inferred using an EM algorithm with the repgenHMM and IGoR tools. The analysis of shared clonotypes was done with the tcR package in R, with sharing normalized by the product of cloneset sizes. To study raw recombination free of thymic and clonal selection effects, out-of-frame nonproductive sequences were analyzed. TCRdb ran its own pipeline on the public reads, namely fastp trimming at Q25 and MiXCR clone calling, and kept in-frame beta chains. Records with the same CDR3 protein are collapsed into one entry carrying the most frequent genes and DNA. The V and J calls here are based on TCRdb, not the publication. The sample includes 550,000 to 800,000 distinct CDR3 sequences, with roughly 7.2% observed a single time. The top ten constitute roughly 1.5% of the sample.

The data also belong to a second study, concerning yellow fever vaccine responses in identical twins. From the second report: The authors reported that the T cell response to vaccination in identical twins appeared partly convergent and partly personalized. The study precisely tracked vaccine-responding T cell clones in identical twins.

Material: PBMCs. The V and J segments used are TRBV3-1 and TRBJ2-1, and 10 junction bases match TRBD2. This TCR derives from a young woman in good health. The CDR3 region reads CASSLGLAEGTYNEQFF. The DNA reads TGTGCCAGCAGCCTAGGACTAGCGGAAGGGACCTACAATGAGCAGTTCTTC.